The 28 T cell receptor beta chains below come from one sample, sequenced in a study of T cell clonality in common variable immunodeficiency. These TCRs' antigens remain unknown. Notes on the study in general: In common variable immunodeficiency, TCR beta chains reportedly carried fewer deletions and N-nucleotide insertions.

Generated by immunoSEQ multiplex PCR, the TCRdb table keeps only in-frame clones and is missing some. This sample carries 15,000 to 20,000 clones, none of them present only once. The sample taken for sequencing was peripheral blood mononuclear cells. These receptors came from a human donor with common variable immunodeficiency.

This clone came up a few times. The observed sequence ends 3 residues before the CDR3 terminus, with the missing tail filled in from the germline J gene. V is TRBV20-1 and J is TRBJ1-1; D uncertain. V was pared by 3 bases and J by 0 bases, with 2 bases between. The germline V gene has CDR1 DFQATT and CDR2 SNEGSKA (reference sequence). This CDR3 is built from 11 residues. The sequenced CDR3 bases are TGCAGTGCTAGTATGAACACTGAA. This codes for CSASMNTE. The whole CDR3 reads CSASMNTEAFF.

Comments on this clone: The read finishes 3 residues shy of the CDR3 end, and the germline J gene is used to complete it. The chain combines TRBV7-9 with TRBJ1-2, with 9 bases fitting TRBD1. The CDR3 is 15 residues long. Trimming took 1 base from V and 2 from J; bases not matched to a gene: 2. Germline CDR1 SEHNR, CDR2 FQNEAQ (reference sequence). The sequenced part of the CDR3 DNA is TGTGCCAGCAGCTTAGGTGACAGGGGGAACTATGGC. Translation: CASSLGDRGNYG. The whole CDR3 is CASSLGDRGNYGYTF.

A note on this clone: The read finishes 3 residues shy of the CDR3 end, and the germline J gene is used to complete it. The V and J genes are TRBV5-5 and TRBJ1-1; D possibly corresponds to TRBD1 (5 bases). The CDR3 is made up of 13 amino acids. Germline assignment: CDR1 SGHKS and CDR2 YYEKEE (reference sequence). Trimming cost V 1 base and J 4 bases, with 8 bases left between them. CDR3 amino acids: CASSLTGRTEAFF. CDR3 DNA, as far as it was read: TGTGCCAGCAGCTTGACAGGCCGCACTGAA.

This clone is termed medium-sized. The junction and the germline gene differ at one end; a read error may be behind it. The missing CDR3 end, 3 residues past where the read stops, is filled in from the germline J gene. V usage is TRBV4-2 and J usage is TRBJ1-3; weak D call: TRBD1 (5 bases). The germline V gene has CDR1 LGHNA and CDR2 YNFKEQ. There are 21 residues in the CDR3. The CDR3 sequence is CASRQAPPPDRELYSGNTIYF. The CDR3 DNA, read in part, is TGTGCCAGCAGACAAGCACCCCCCCCCGACAGAGAACTTTACTCTGGAAACACC.

As regards this clone: The missing CDR3 end, 3 residues past where the read stops, is filled in from the germline J gene. The gene calls are TRBV5-1 and TRBJ2-7; 8 nucleotides agree with TRBD1. J gave up 2 bases and V 4 bases, and 5 bases lay outside the gene matches. The CDR3 covers 14 residues. Germline V gene data show CDR1 as SGHRS and CDR2 as YFSETQ. The sequenced CDR3 bases are TGCGCCAGCAGCCCTGACAGGGGCACCTACGAG. Protein sequence: CASSPDRGTYE. The entire CDR3 sequence reads CASSPDRGTYEQYF.

Comment on this clone: The CDR3 goes on 3 residues after the read ends, and that part is filled in from the germline J gene. The V call is TRBV5-1, the J call TRBJ2-5; 9 nucleotides agree with TRBD2. This CDR3 region has 17 residues. The trim removed 0 bases at V and 4 bases at J, leaving 10 bases unmatched. Germline CDR1 and CDR2: SGHRS and YFSETQ. CDR3 region: CASSLASGGLRGETQYF. The CDR3 DNA, read in part, is TGCGCCAGCAGCTTGGCCAGCGGGGGGCTCAGGGGAGAGACC. Based on the CDR3 plus reference TRBV5-1 and TRBJ2-5, the full variable domain is KAGVTQTPRYLIKTRGQQVTLSCSPISGHRSVSWYQQTPGQGLQFLFEYFSETQRNKGNFPGRFSGRQFSNSRSEMNVSTLELGDSALYLCASSLASGGLRGETQYFGPGTRLLVL.

Worth noting for this clone: The read stops 3 residues short of the end of the CDR3; the missing end is completed from the germline J gene. The chain joins TRBV2 to TRBJ1-1; 7 nucleotides line up with TRBD1. Germline V lookup: CDR1 SNHLY, CDR2 FYNNEI. The CDR3 length is 13 residues. Trimming removed 6 bases from V and 2 bases from J; junction bases left unmatched: 3. The part of the CDR3 DNA that was read is TGTGCCAGCAGGAGGGACAGAAACACTGAA. It translates to CASRRDRNTE. The full-length CDR3 reads as CASRRDRNTEAFF.

This clone was recorded at least ten times. The read finishes 3 residues shy of the CDR3 end, and the germline J gene is used to complete it. This sequence joins TRBV2 and TRBJ1-4; no firm D call. With 2 bases removed from V and 6 bases from J, the gap between germline ends came to 13 bases. CDR3 size: 15 residues. In germline, CDR1 is SNHLY, CDR2 FYNNEI. Here the CDR3 reads CASSERPVRDEKLFF. CDR3 DNA, as far as it was read: TGTGCCAGCAGTGAACGCCCGGTTCGAGATGAAAAA. The complete variable domain, with remaining parts taken from reference TRBV2 and TRBJ1-4, reads EPEVTQTPSHQVTQMGQEVILRCVPISNHLYFYWYRQILGQKVEFLVSFYNNEISEKSEIFDDQFSVERPDGSNFTLKIRSTKLEDSAMYFCASSERPVRDEKLFFGSGTQLSVL.

Worth noting for this clone: The read falls 3 residues short of the CDR3 end, and the missing part is taken from the germline J gene. The chain links TRBV19 to TRBJ1-5; 7 bases agree with TRBD1. V lost 7 bases to trimming and J lost 3 bases; unmatched junction nucleotides: 9. This CDR3 is 15 amino acids long. The V gene's germline CDR1 is LNHDA and CDR2 SQIVND (reference sequence). The CDR3 DNA, read in part, is TGTGCCAGTAACTTTGAAGGACAGGACAATCAGCCC. Translating it yields CASNFEGQDNQP. The whole CDR3 protein is CASNFEGQDNQPQHF.

The sample holds a few counts of this clone. The observed sequence ends 3 residues before the CDR3 terminus, with the missing tail filled in from the germline J gene. This chain links TRBV6-2 or TRBV6-3 with TRBJ2-3; no definite D call. Germline CDR1 reads MNHEY; CDR2 reads SVGEGT. The CDR3 spans 14 residues. Trimming cost V 7 bases and J 2 bases, with 13 bases left between them. CDR3 DNA, as far as it was read: TGTGCCAGCACCGAGGTGGCGGTCACAGATACG. Its protein product is CASTEVAVTDT. The whole CDR3 protein is CASTEVAVTDTQYF.

Worth noting for this clone: The read stops 3 residues short of the end of the CDR3; the missing end is completed from the germline J gene. The chain uses TRBV7-2 and TRBJ2-7; no clear D gene. The CDR3 sequence is 14 residues long. V lost 1 base to trimming and J lost 4 bases, with 11 bases between them. Germline CDR1 is SGHTA and CDR2 is FQGNSA. The DNA read from the CDR3 is TGTGCCAGCAGCTTAGATTTTTCAGATTACGAG. This gives the protein CASSLDFSDYE. The entire CDR3 protein is CASSLDFSDYEQYF. The full variable domain, completed using reference TRBV7-2 and TRBJ2-7, is GAGVSQSPSNKVTEKGKDVELRCDPISGHTALYWYRQSLGQGLEFLIYFQGNSAPDKSGLPSDRFSAERTGGSVSTLTIQRTQQEDSAVYLCASSLDFSDYEQYFGPGTRLTVT.

This clone qualifies as medium-sized. From the germline J gene comes the end of the CDR3, since the read stops 3 residues before it. The chain has TRBV7-6 and TRBJ2-3, with D maybe TRBD2 (5 bases). CDR3 length: 13 amino acids. Deletions cut 5 bases from V and 4 bases from J, with 10 bases between. Germline V gene data show CDR1 as SGHVS and CDR2 as FNYEAQ. The DNA read from the CDR3 is TGTGCCAGCAGCGGTAGCGCCCCAGATACG. It yields the protein CASSGSAPDT. From start to end, the CDR3 is CASSGSAPDTQYF.

Worth noting for this clone: The DNA ends 3 residues before the CDR3 does, and the rest of the CDR3 is filled in from the germline J gene. The chain recombines TRBV7-3 with TRBJ1-5, with D possibly matching TRBD1 (6 bases). The V end lost 5 bases, the J end lost 2 bases, and 16 bases lay between the germline ends. CDR3 length: 16 amino acids. In germline, CDR1 is SGHTA, CDR2 FQGTGA. The CDR3 sequence is CASSPPAAGGNQPQHF. The CDR3 DNA, read in part, is TGTGCCAGCAGCCCCCCAGCGGCAGGGGGCAATCAGCCC.

Concerning this clone: With the read ending 3 residues before the CDR3 end, the germline J gene is used to fill in that end. Other DNA sequences from this sample encode an identical CDR3 as well. The chain has TRBV18 and TRBJ1-1; a weak D match, TRBD1 (5 bases). Germline CDR1 KGHSH, CDR2 LQKENI. V was pared by 1 base and J by 1 base, with 7 bases between. This CDR3 contains 14 residues. CDR3 residues: CASSPQGWNTEAFF. The DNA read from the CDR3 is TGTGCCAGCTCACCACAGGGGTGGAACACTGAA.

This clone was counted only a few times. The sequence runs out 3 residues before the end of the CDR3; the remainder is reconstructed from the germline J gene. The chain combines TRBV5-1 with TRBJ2-3; 10 positions match TRBD2. V was pared by 4 bases and J by 6 bases, with 5 bases of the junction left unmatched. The CDR3 extends over 14 amino acids. From germline, CDR1 is SGHRS and CDR2 YFSETQ. The sequenced CDR3 bases are TGCGCCAGCAGCGGCGGGACTAGCGTCGATACG. It yields the protein CASSGGTSVDT. The CDR3 as a whole reads CASSGGTSVDTQYF.

This clone occurred many times. Incomplete CDR3 DNA: TGCAGCGTTGGCTACCGACAGGGGATCTACAATGAG. Translation gives CSVGYRQGIYNE. The CDR3, in full, reads CSVGYRQGIYNEQFF. V is TRBV29-1 and J is TRBJ2-1; 8 bases map to TRBD1. The read comes to an end 3 residues before the CDR3 does, leaving the germline J gene to fill in the end. CDR3 length equals 15 residues. Trimming removed 4 bases from V and 3 bases from J; junction bases left unmatched: 8. The germline V gene encodes CDR1 SQVTM and CDR2 ANQGSEA.

A note on this clone: Read data end 3 residues before the CDR3 end; the end is taken from the germline J gene. The chain joins TRBV19 to TRBJ1-1; TRBD1 matches 7 bases. CDR1 is LNHDA, CDR2 SQIVND, per germline (reference sequence). The CDR3 runs to 16 residues. V gave up 5 bases and J gave up 0 bases; unmatched junction bases: 9. The CDR3 spells CASSRGTEFMNTEAFF. CDR3 bases read: TGTGCCAGTAGTCGTGGGACAGAGTTTATGAACACTGAA.

As to this clone: The read is 3 residues too short to cover the CDR3 end, so that end is filled in from the germline J gene. The gene calls are TRBV18 and TRBJ2-3; D ambiguous. The V end was cut by 1 base, the J end by 0 bases, with 5 bases between. CDR1 and CDR2 from the germline V gene are KGHSH and LQKENI. The CDR3 extends over 14 amino acids. The CDR3 loop reads CASSPLTSTDTQYF. CDR3 bases read: TGTGCCAGCTCACCACTAACTAGCACAGATACG.

As for this clone: The read comes to an end 3 residues before the CDR3 does, leaving the germline J gene to fill in the end. This rearrangement joins TRBV7-9 to TRBJ2-7; the D is unclear. This CDR3 spans 15 amino acids. The germline CDR1 and CDR2 sequences are SEHNR and FQNEAQ (reference sequence). V was pared by 4 bases and J by 3 bases, with 16 bases between. CDR3 loop: CASSSHAARLYEQYF. The sequenced CDR3 bases are TGTGCCAGCAGCTCACACGCGGCTAGGCTCTACGAG.

This clone was observed a handful of times. The missing CDR3 end, 3 residues past where the read stops, is filled in from the germline J gene. The rearrangement joins TRBV19 to TRBJ2-7; TRBD1 aligns across 10 bases. V dropped 3 bases and J dropped 3; count of bases not matched to a gene: 2. The length of the CDR3 is 14 residues. CDR1 LNHDA and CDR2 SQIVND come from the germline V gene (reference sequence). The CDR3 sequence: CASSIGQGGYEQYF. The CDR3 bases that were read are TGTGCCAGTAGTATCGGACAGGGGGGCTACGAG.

Comments on this clone: The sequence runs out 3 residues before the end of the CDR3; the remainder is reconstructed from the germline J gene. This sequence joins TRBV7-6 and TRBJ1-6; D unclear. The CDR3 has 12 residues. The V end was cut by 5 bases, the J end by 7 bases, with 6 bases between. The V gene's germline CDR1 is SGHVS and CDR2 FNYEAQ. The CDR3 reads CASSPENSPLHF. Partial CDR3 DNA: TGTGCCAGCAGCCCAGAGAATTCACCC. The full variable domain, completed using reference TRBV7-6 and TRBJ1-6, is GAGVSQSPRYKVTKRGQDVALRCDPISGHVSLYWYRQALGQGPEFLTYFNYEAQQDKSGLPNDRFSAERPEGSISTLTIQRTEQRDSAMYRCASSPENSPLHFGNGTRLTVT.

This clone was detected only a few times. The read falls 3 residues short of the CDR3 end, and the missing part is taken from the germline J gene. The chain links TRBV18 to TRBJ1-3, with D possibly matching TRBD1 (5 bases). The CDR3 consists of 17 residues. V was pared by 5 bases and J by 4 bases, with 21 bases between. Per germline, CDR1 KGHSH and CDR2 LQKENI. The sequenced CDR3 bases are TGTGCCAGCTCAGAGTACACCACGGCGGGACTCGGAAACACC. It yields the protein CASSEYTTAGLGNT. The CDR3 in its entirety is CASSEYTTAGLGNTIYF.

For this clone: The read terminates 3 residues ahead of where the CDR3 ends, so the germline J gene completes it. The J gene is TRBJ1-1, the V gene TRBV7-2; tentatively, D is TRBD1 (5 bases). Germline values: CDR1 SGHTA, CDR2 FQGNSA. CDR3 length: 12 amino acids. The chain's CDR3 is CASSLAPGDAFF. CDR3 bases read: TGTGCCAGCAGCTTAGCGCCGGGGGAT.

This clone has only a few counts. The read gets to within 3 residues of the CDR3 end, and the germline J gene fills in the rest. V and J are TRBV6-2 or TRBV6-3 and TRBJ2-2, with 11 nucleotides matching TRBD1. V lost 6 bases to trimming and J lost 6 bases; unmatched junction nucleotides: 3. Germline CDR1 MNHEY, CDR2 SVGEGT. This CDR3 region has 14 residues. Incomplete CDR3 DNA: TGTGCCAGCAGGTCGGGACAGGGGGCCGGGGAG. Translating gives CASRSGQGAGE. The CDR3 reads in full as CASRSGQGAGELFF.

A note on this clone: The read halts 3 residues ahead of the CDR3 end, with the missing end drawn from the germline J gene. This chain links TRBV7-7 with TRBJ2-7, with D perhaps matching TRBD1 (7 bases). Germline V gene sequence: CDR1 SSHAT, CDR2 FNYEAQ (reference sequence). The CDR3 extends over 13 amino acids. With 1 base removed from V and 6 bases from J, the gap between germline ends came to 10 bases. This CDR3 is CASSLGQGGEQYF. The sequenced CDR3 bases are TGTGCCAGCAGCTTAGGCCAGGGGGGCGAG.

This clone has only a few counts. A junction end diverges from the germline sequence, so it may reflect a read error. The DNA ends 3 residues before the CDR3 does, and the rest of the CDR3 is filled in from the germline J gene. The chain is built from TRBV7-7 and TRBJ1-3; 7 nucleotides agree with TRBD1. Per the germline V gene, CDR1 is SSHAT and CDR2 is FNYEAQ (reference sequence). CDR3 size: 15 residues. The CDR3 loop reads CASSLDRAPGNTIYF. CDR3 DNA (partial): TGTGCTAGCAGCTTAGACAGGGCCCCAGGAAACACC.

This clone has more than one count but fewer than ten. This chain's CDR3 is CASSRDARDNHEQYF. CDR3 bases read: TGTGCCAGCAGCCGTGACGCCCGGGACAACCACGAG. The chain combines TRBV7-2 with TRBJ2-7, with D maybe TRBD1 (6 bases). The sequenced fragment ends 3 residues before the CDR3 boundary, so the rest is inferred from the germline J gene. Trimming left V 5 bases short and J 5 bases short, with 19 bases between. CDR1 and CDR2 (germline): SGHTA, FQGNSA. This CDR3 region has 15 residues. Together with reference TRBV7-2 and TRBJ2-7, the CDR3 gives the full variable domain: GAGVSQSPSNKVTEKGKDVELRCDPISGHTALYWYRQSLGQGLEFLIYFQGNSAPDKSGLPSDRFSAERTGGSVSTLTIQRTQQEDSAVYLCASSRDARDNHEQYFGPGTRLTVT.

This clone was found a few times. CDR3 loop: CASSYGQGVTQYF. The CDR3 DNA, read in part, is TGTGCCAGCAGCTACGGACAGGGGGTGACC. This sequence joins TRBV7-9 and TRBJ2-5, with 10 bases matching TRBD1. The DNA ends 3 residues before the CDR3 does, and the rest of the CDR3 is filled in from the germline J gene. Trimming cost V 4 bases and J 7 bases; bases outside gene matches: 3. Germline CDR1 SEHNR, CDR2 FQNEAQ (reference sequence). CDR3 size: 13 residues.